This T cell receptor (beta chain) was identified during a study of cytomegalovirus exposure and HLA in healthy donors. Notes on the study in general: Association of a missense DCLRE1C variant with TCR beta V- and J-gene trimming was reported in a later analysis. Earlier analysis looked at TCR beta V segments, and most were productive about 90% or about 30% of the time. Cytomegalovirus-associated status was assigned to roughly 160 TCR beta chains.

Healthy individuals who donated bone marrow served as the donors. 60 Vbeta and 13 Jbeta primers were used in PCR. Sequencing was performed with immunoSEQ multiplex PCR; in TCRdb, only in-frame clones are kept and a portion is missing. The sample has approximately 180,000 clones, about three quarters seen once; the top ten hold less than 1.1%. About this clone itself: Its antigen is still unknown.

The CDR3 runs to 14 residues. CDR1 and CDR2 (germline): MNHNS, SASEGT. V lost 4 bases and J lost 1, with 9 bases in between. The sequencing sample was made of PBMCs. This sequence was found in a woman aged 40 to 55 in good health and CMV-seronegative. The V gene is TRBV6-1, the J gene TRBJ2-3; D might be TRBD2 (5 bases). The CDR3 protein is CASSVGSGTDTQYF. CDR3 nucleotides: TGTGCCAGCAGTGTTGGTAGCGGCACAGATACGCAGTATTTT.